The rows below give T cell receptor beta chains drawn from one sample of a study of blood T cell repertoires in COVID-19. Method: immunoSEQ multiplex PCR; TCRdb's copy keeps in-frame clones and lacks some. The profile shows hundreds of thousands of clones, about 90% of them singletons. Sequenced material: peripheral blood. The receptor set was obtained from a woman in her thirties or forties who had recovered from COVID-19. Each CDR3 is given with its conserved first and last residue. The D gene is left open where the match is weak. Clone size is stated in some rows and not others, as once, few, many or a class when expanded.

J gene,D gene,V gene,clone size,CDR3 protein,CDR3 DNA
TRBJ1-1,.,TRBV5-1,.,CASSRSGGMNTEAFF,TGCGCCAGCAGCCGATCGGGAGGAATGAACACTGAAGCTTTCTTT
TRBJ1-2,TRBD1,TRBV24-1,.,CATSDPDRAGYTF,TGTGCCACCAGTGATCCAGACAGGGCTGGCTACACCTTC
TRBJ2-4,TRBD1,TRBV28,.,CASSLSGTGIRDIQYF,TGTGCCAGCAGTTTATCCGGGACAGGGATTCGGGACATTCAGTACTTC
TRBJ2-2,.,TRBV2,.,CASSRRNRELFF,TGTGCCAGCAGCCGCAGGAACCGGGAGCTGTTTTTT
TRBJ1-3,.,TRBV4-1,.,CASSQLRGRGGVNTIYF,TGCGCCAGCAGCCAGCTACGCGGACGGGGTGGTGTAAACACCATATATTTT
TRBJ1-4,.,TRBV29-1,.,CSVEGARHGYEKLFF,TGCAGCGTTGAGGGCGCAAGACATGGGTATGAAAAACTGTTTTTT
TRBJ1-1,.,TRBV6-6,.,CASSPQGGGNTEAFF,TGTGCCAGCAGTCCCCAAGGGGGGGGGAACACTGAAGCTTTCTTT
TRBJ2-7,TRBD1,TRBV13,.,CASSLGRGQGGYEQYF,TGTGCCAGCAGCTTAGGCCGTGGACAGGGGGGTTACGAGCAGTACTTC
TRBJ1-4,.,TRBV6-5,.,CASGLPGTNEKLFF,TGTGCCAGCGGTTTGCCCGGGACTAATGAAAAACTGTTTTTT
TRBJ1-4,.,TRBV5-1,many,CASSLGVANEKLFF,TGCGCCAGCAGCCTAGGGGTGGCTAATGAAAAACTGTTTTTT
TRBJ2-3,.,TRBV15,.,CATSRDSDREDTQYF,TGTGCCACCAGCAGAGATTCGGACCGGGAAGACACGCAGTATTTT
TRBJ2-2,TRBD1,TRBV19,.,CASSKTPRTGLTGELFF,TGTGCCAGTAGTAAAACCCCAAGGACAGGGTTGACCGGGGAGCTGTTTTTT
TRBJ1-1,TRBD1,TRBV11-2,.,CASTSGTGGPTEAFF,TGTGCCAGCACCTCAGGGACAGGGGGGCCCACTGAAGCTTTCTTT
TRBJ1-5,TRBD1,TRBV19,.,CASSIRGRGNQPQHF,TGTGCCAGTAGTATTAGGGGGCGTGGGAATCAGCCCCAGCATTTT
TRBJ1-5,TRBD1,TRBV14,.,CASSQDRHRGYSNQPQHF,TGTGCCAGCAGCCAAGATCGGCACAGGGGTTATAGCAATCAGCCCCAGCATTTT
TRBJ2-6,TRBD1,TRBV6-4,.,CASSARTGPPTVLTF,TGTGCCAGCAGTGCAAGGACAGGACCTCCAACCGTCCTGACTTTC
TRBJ1-1,.,TRBV3-1/TRBV3-2,few,CASSQVIAGEAFF,TGTGCCAGCAGCCAAGTGATAGCCGGGGAAGCTTTCTTT
TRBJ1-2,TRBD1,TRBV5-1,.,CASSLEGARGPFGYTF,TGCGCCAGCAGCTTGGAGGGAGCCAGGGGGCCGTTTGGCTACACCTTC
TRBJ2-2,.,TRBV19,.,CASKDFLYPSNTGELFF,TGTGCCAGTAAAGACTTCTTGTATCCTTCGAACACCGGGGAGCTGTTTTTT
TRBJ2-5,.,TRBV7-6,.,CASSLGPNGETQYF,TGTGCCAGCAGCTTAGGACCGAACGGGGAGACCCAGTACTTC
TRBJ2-3,.,TRBV2,once,CASSAPSRRAQYF,TGTGCCAGCAGTGCACCTTCCCGGCGGGCGCAGTATTTT
TRBJ1-1,.,TRBV28,.,CASSYPQQGNTEAFF,TGTGCCAGCAGCTATCCCCAACAGGGGAACACTGAAGCTTTCTTT
TRBJ1-1,.,TRBV5-1,few,CASSPRPRDWENTEAFF,TGCGCCAGCAGCCCTCGCCCCCGGGACTGGGAGAACACTGAAGCTTTCTTT
TRBJ2-1,TRBD2,TRBV7-8,.,CASSFWTSGGGEQFF,TGTGCCAGCAGCTTTTGGACTAGCGGGGGCGGTGAGCAGTTCTTC
TRBJ2-5,TRBD2,TRBV11-3,.,CASSPGLAGEETQYF,TGTGCCAGCAGCCCCGGACTAGCGGGGGAAGAGACCCAGTACTTC
TRBJ1-4,.,TRBV2,.,CASSYLLGEKLFF,TGTGCCAGCAGTTACCTTTTGGGCGAAAAACTGTTTTTT
TRBJ2-5,TRBD1,TRBV29-1,.,CSVLKGANKETQYF,TGCAGCGTTCTAAAGGGGGCTAACAAAGAGACCCAGTACTTC
TRBJ1-2,.,TRBV30,.,CAWSIAANYGYTF,TGTGCCTGGAGTATAGCAGCTAACTATGGCTACACCTTC
TRBJ1-2,.,TRBV2,.,CASSEGLNYGYTF,TGTGCCAGCAGTGAAGGACTTAACTATGGCTACACCTTC
TRBJ1-1,TRBD1,TRBV7-9,.,CASSPSGGRSFF,TGTGCCAGCAGCCCCTCAGGGGGCAGGTCTTTCTTT
TRBJ1-1,TRBD1,TRBV12-3/TRBV12-4,.,CASTPGTGSAAFF,TGTGCCAGCACCCCCGGGACAGGGAGTGCAGCTTTCTTT
TRBJ2-7,TRBD1,TRBV3-1/TRBV3-2,once,CASSRRGRAEQYF,TGTGCCAGCAGCCGCAGGGGGCGCGCCGAGCAGTACTTC
TRBJ1-6,.,TRBV30,.,CAWSVGRGYSPLHF,TGTGCCTGGAGTGTAGGCAGGGGTTATTCACCCCTCCACTTT
TRBJ2-2,TRBD1,TRBV5-1,once,CASSAQGQGTGELFF,TGCGCCAGCAGCGCACAGGGACAGGGAACCGGGGAGCTGTTTTTT
TRBJ2-7,.,TRBV29-1,.,CSVGEPGPYEQYF,TGCAGCGTTGGGGAACCAGGGCCCTACGAGCAGTACTTC
TRBJ2-5,TRBD2,TRBV5-1,.,CASSPGLALQETQYF,TGCGCCAGCAGCCCGGGACTAGCGTTGCAAGAGACCCAGTACTTC
TRBJ1-3,TRBD1,TRBV5-1,.,CASSLAGQGAAGNTIYF,TGCGCCAGCAGCTTGGCGGGCCAGGGGGCAGCGGGAAACACCATATATTTT
TRBJ1-3,TRBD1,TRBV19,.,CATRRGQGYSGNTIYF,TGTGCCACTCGAAGGGGACAGGGATACTCTGGAAACACCATATATTTT
TRBJ1-1,.,TRBV19,.,CASTSIERSNTEAFF,TGTGCCAGTACCTCAATTGAGAGATCGAACACTGAAGCTTTCTTT
TRBJ2-7,TRBD2,TRBV2,.,CASSLAGLTYEQYF,TGTGCCAGCAGTCTAGCGGGGCTCACCTACGAGCAGTACTTC
TRBJ1-2,TRBD1,TRBV12-3/TRBV12-4,.,CASSFGQGSGYTF,TGTGCCAGCAGTTTCGGACAGGGCTCTGGCTACACCTTC
TRBJ2-5,.,TRBV2,.,CASSEEVVGAGQETQYF,TGTGCCAGCAGTGAAGAGGTGGTGGGGGCAGGGCAAGAGACCCAGTACTTC
TRBJ1-3,TRBD1,TRBV4-1,.,CASSQRTGDGNTIYF,TGCGCCAGCAGCCAGCGGACAGGGGATGGAAACACCATATATTTT
TRBJ1-5,.,TRBV5-5,.,CASSSYRGDGEPQHF,TGTGCCAGCAGCTCCTACCGGGGTGATGGGGAGCCCCAGCATTTT
TRBJ2-7,TRBD1,TRBV27,.,CASSRRDRDSYEQYF,TGTGCCAGCAGTCGAAGGGACAGGGATTCCTACGAGCAGTACTTC
TRBJ2-5,.,TRBV18,.,CASSRSTPGGGETQYF,TGTGCCAGCTCACGTTCGACCCCTGGAGGCGGAGAGACCCAGTACTTC
TRBJ2-3,TRBD1,TRBV11-2,once,CASSMDRGANTDTQYF,TGTGCCAGCAGCATGGACAGGGGGGCAAATACAGATACGCAGTATTTT
TRBJ2-1,.,TRBV7-7,.,CASSTNRRGEQFF,TGTGCCAGCAGCACCAACCGCAGGGGTGAGCAGTTCTTC
TRBJ1-2,.,TRBV29-1,.,CSAWTILYGYTF,TGCAGCGCCTGGACAATCCTCTATGGCTACACCTTC
TRBJ1-2,.,TRBV20-1,.,CSASRLTGIPGYTF,TGCAGTGCGAGTCGATTAACAGGGATTCCTGGCTACACCTTC
TRBJ1-3,TRBD1,TRBV19,.,CASSSDRASGNTIYF,TGTGCCAGTAGTAGTGACAGGGCCTCTGGAAACACCATATATTTT
TRBJ1-1,.,TRBV5-6,.,CASSFGTSNTEAFF,TGTGCCAGCAGCTTTGGGACATCGAACACTGAAGCTTTCTTT
TRBJ1-2,.,TRBV5-6,.,CASSFPGWDYGYTF,TGTGCCAGCAGCTTCCCAGGGTGGGACTATGGCTACACCTTC
TRBJ1-2,TRBD1,TRBV27,.,CASSDRGTGGYTF,TGTGCCAGCAGCGATCGGGGGACAGGTGGCTACACCTTC
TRBJ1-2,.,TRBV27,.,CASSSDGGAGYTF,TGTGCCAGCTCGAGTGATGGGGGGGCTGGCTACACCTTC
TRBJ2-6,.,TRBV2,.,CASKDSSGANVLTF,TGTGCCAGTAAAGACAGCTCTGGGGCCAACGTCCTGACTTTC
TRBJ1-2,.,TRBV7-9,once,CASSRDSYGYTF,TGTGCCAGCAGCCGAGACAGCTATGGCTACACCTTC
TRBJ2-7,TRBD1,TRBV4-1,.,CASSHPQGQGHEQYF,TGCGCCAGCAGCCACCCGCAGGGACAGGGCCACGAGCAGTACTTC
TRBJ1-2,.,TRBV6-5,.,CASSYTPSGGHNGYTF,TGTGCCAGCAGTTACACCCCGTCGGGGGGTCATAATGGCTACACCTTC